A selection of T cell receptor beta chains follows, all from one sample in a study of Ad26.COV2.S vaccination and SARS-CoV-2 variants. Assay: immunoSEQ multiplex PCR; the TCRdb copy retains only in-frame clones and omits some. The repertoire consists of under 150,000 clones, with 86% occurring once and the leading ten covering around 5%. This sample comprised peripheral blood, obtained after recovery from COVID-19. All receptors derive from a human donor who had recovered from COVID-19. CDR3s include the opening cysteine and the closing phenylalanine or tryptophan. D genes are given only for firm matches. Expanded clones get a size class; other rows say once, few or many, or leave the size out.

clone size: once; D gene: -; CDR3 length: 14; V gene: TRBV7-9; J gene: TRBJ1-6; CDR3 protein: CASSRDTHHSPLHF; CDR3 DNA: TGTGCCAGCAGCCGGGACACCCATCATTCACCCCTCCACTTT
clone size: -; D gene: TRBD1; CDR3 length: 12; V gene: TRBV6-5; J gene: TRBJ1-1; CDR3 protein: CASSLQGTEAFF; CDR3 DNA: TGTGCCAGCAGTTTACAGGGGACTGAAGCTTTCTTT
clone size: -; D gene: -; CDR3 length: 15; V gene: TRBV7-6; J gene: TRBJ1-4; CDR3 protein: CASSLVRNFNEKLFF; CDR3 DNA: TGTGCCAGCAGCTTAGTACGGAATTTCAATGAAAAACTGTTTTTT
clone size: -; D gene: -; CDR3 length: 13; V gene: TRBV7-8; J gene: TRBJ1-4; CDR3 protein: CASSFPDNEKLFF; CDR3 DNA: TGTGCCAGCAGCTTCCCAGACAATGAAAAACTGTTTTTT
clone size: -; D gene: -; CDR3 length: 15; V gene: TRBV5-6; J gene: TRBJ2-3; CDR3 protein: CASSLGTTSTDTQYF; CDR3 DNA: TGTGCCAGCAGCTTAGGGACAACTAGCACAGATACGCAGTATTTT
clone size: -; D gene: TRBD1; CDR3 length: 13; V gene: TRBV2; J gene: TRBJ1-1; CDR3 protein: CASSDTGVAEAFF; CDR3 DNA: TGTGCCAGCAGCGATACAGGGGTGGCTGAAGCTTTCTTT
clone size: -; D gene: TRBD1; CDR3 length: 16; V gene: TRBV7-2; J gene: TRBJ2-1; CDR3 protein: CASSFTGTGGTNEQFF; CDR3 DNA: TGTGCCAGCAGCTTCACCGGGACAGGGGGAACAAATGAGCAGTTCTTC
clone size: -; D gene: -; CDR3 length: 21; V gene: TRBV4-3; J gene: TRBJ1-5; CDR3 protein: CASSQAYTKPGDRQLIESQHF; CDR3 DNA: TGCGCCAGCAGCCAAGCCTATACCAAACCGGGAGACAGGCAGTTAATCGAGTCCCAGCATTTT
clone size: -; D gene: TRBD2; CDR3 length: 16; V gene: TRBV19; J gene: TRBJ2-1; CDR3 protein: CASSPVAGGRGNEQFF; CDR3 DNA: TGTGCCAGTAGTCCTGTAGCGGGGGGAAGGGGGAATGAGCAGTTCTTC
clone size: -; D gene: -; CDR3 length: 15; V gene: TRBV7-9; J gene: TRBJ1-1; CDR3 protein: CASSLEGGRSTEAFF; CDR3 DNA: TGTGCCAGCAGCTTAGAGGGGGGGCGGAGCACTGAAGCTTTCTTT
clone size: -; D gene: -; CDR3 length: 18; V gene: TRBV4-1; J gene: TRBJ1-6; CDR3 protein: CASSQDVGVGTYNSPLHF; CDR3 DNA: TGCGCCAGCAGCCAAGATGTAGGGGTAGGGACCTATAATTCACCCCTCCACTTT
clone size: -; D gene: -; CDR3 length: 13; V gene: TRBV2; J gene: TRBJ1-2; CDR3 protein: CASSEGAFAGYTF; CDR3 DNA: TGTGCCAGCAGTGAAGGGGCGTTCGCGGGCTACACCTTC
clone size: -; D gene: -; CDR3 length: 16; V gene: TRBV6-2/TRBV6-3; J gene: TRBJ1-2; CDR3 protein: CASSYDNGGTNYGYTF; CDR3 DNA: TGTGCCAGCAGTTACGACAATGGGGGGACTAACTATGGCTACACCTTC
clone size: -; D gene: TRBD1; CDR3 length: 16; V gene: TRBV5-5; J gene: TRBJ2-7; CDR3 protein: CASSPRDRGSFYEQYF; CDR3 DNA: TGTGCCAGCAGCCCGCGGGACAGGGGCTCCTTCTACGAGCAGTACTTC
clone size: -; D gene: -; CDR3 length: 11; V gene: TRBV25-1; J gene: TRBJ1-4; CDR3 protein: CASKGYEKLFF; CDR3 DNA: TGTGCCAGCAAAGGGTATGAAAAACTGTTTTTT
clone size: -; D gene: -; CDR3 length: 15; V gene: TRBV11-2; J gene: TRBJ2-1; CDR3 protein: CASSFTGSSYNEQFF; CDR3 DNA: TGTGCCAGCAGCTTTACAGGTAGCTCCTACAATGAGCAGTTCTTC
clone size: once; D gene: TRBD1; CDR3 length: 11; V gene: TRBV20-1; J gene: TRBJ1-2; CDR3 protein: CSAYRGRGYTF; CDR3 DNA: TGCAGTGCCTACAGGGGGAGAGGCTACACCTTC
clone size: few; D gene: -; CDR3 length: 12; V gene: TRBV6-5; J gene: TRBJ2-7; CDR3 protein: CASLSPFYEQYF; CDR3 DNA: TGTGCCAGTCTTTCCCCGTTCTACGAGCAGTACTTC
clone size: -; D gene: -; CDR3 length: 14; V gene: TRBV18; J gene: TRBJ2-7; CDR3 protein: CASSPPTDSYEQYF; CDR3 DNA: TGTGCCAGCTCACCACCTACAGACTCCTACGAGCAGTACTTC
clone size: once; D gene: -; CDR3 length: 13; V gene: TRBV6-6; J gene: TRBJ1-1; CDR3 protein: CASSKGGDTEAFF; CDR3 DNA: TGTGCCAGCAGTAAGGGGGGGGATACTGAAGCTTTCTTT
clone size: once; D gene: -; CDR3 length: 14; V gene: TRBV11-3; J gene: TRBJ2-2; CDR3 protein: CASRGNAGGGELFF; CDR3 DNA: TGTGCCAGCAGGGGGAATGCAGGCGGCGGGGAGCTGTTTTTT
clone size: -; D gene: -; CDR3 length: 13; V gene: TRBV7-8; J gene: TRBJ1-2; CDR3 protein: CASSLEAHRGYTF; CDR3 DNA: TGTGCCAGCAGCTTAGAAGCGCATCGGGGCTACACCTTC
clone size: -; D gene: -; CDR3 length: 13; V gene: TRBV4-2; J gene: TRBJ1-4; CDR3 protein: CASSPGEFEKLFF; CDR3 DNA: TGTGCCAGCAGCCCTGGAGAGTTTGAAAAACTGTTTTTT
clone size: -; D gene: -; CDR3 length: 15; V gene: TRBV7-9; J gene: TRBJ1-4; CDR3 protein: CASSAERDLGEKLFF; CDR3 DNA: TGTGCCAGCAGCGCGGAAAGGGACCTAGGGGAAAAACTGTTTTTT